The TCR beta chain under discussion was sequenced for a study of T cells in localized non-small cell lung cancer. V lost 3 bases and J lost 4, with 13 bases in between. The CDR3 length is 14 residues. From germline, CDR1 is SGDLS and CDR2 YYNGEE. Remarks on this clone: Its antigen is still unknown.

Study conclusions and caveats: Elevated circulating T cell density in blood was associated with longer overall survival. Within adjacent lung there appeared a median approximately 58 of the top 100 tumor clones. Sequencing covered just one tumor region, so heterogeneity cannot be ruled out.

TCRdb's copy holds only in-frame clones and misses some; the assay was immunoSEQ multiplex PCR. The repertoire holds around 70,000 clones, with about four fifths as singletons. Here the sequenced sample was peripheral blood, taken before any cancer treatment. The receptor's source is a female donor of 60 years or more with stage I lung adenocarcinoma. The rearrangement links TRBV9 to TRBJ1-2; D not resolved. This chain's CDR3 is CASSGPKGAYGYTF. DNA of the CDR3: TGTGCCAGCAGCGGCCCGAAGGGTGCCTATGGCTACACCTTC.